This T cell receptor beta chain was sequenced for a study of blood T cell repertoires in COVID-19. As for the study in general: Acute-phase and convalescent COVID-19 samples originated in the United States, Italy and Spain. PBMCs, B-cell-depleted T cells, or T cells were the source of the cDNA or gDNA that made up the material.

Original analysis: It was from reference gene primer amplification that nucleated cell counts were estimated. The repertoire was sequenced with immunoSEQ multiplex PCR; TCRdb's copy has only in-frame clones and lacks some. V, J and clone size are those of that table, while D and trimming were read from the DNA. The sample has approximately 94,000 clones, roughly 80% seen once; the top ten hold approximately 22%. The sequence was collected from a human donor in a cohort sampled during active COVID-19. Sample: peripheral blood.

In DNA form, the CDR3 reads TGCGCCAGCAGCTTGATACAGGGCAGCACCTACGAGCAGTACTTC. Amino acids: CASSLIQGSTYEQYF. This chain joins TRBV5-1 and TRBJ2-7, with D tentatively TRBD1 (6 bases). Germline CDR1 SGHRS, CDR2 YFSETQ. The CDR3 is 15 amino acids. Trimming removed 1 base from V and 2 bases from J, with 13 bases in between. Full variable domain (rest looked up from reference TRBV5-1 and TRBJ2-7): KAGVTQTPRYLIKTRGQQVTLSCSPISGHRSVSWYQQTPGQGLQFLFEYFSETQRNKGNFPGRFSGRQFSNSRSEMNVSTLELGDSALYLCASSLIQGSTYEQYFGPGTRLTVT.